Only a few counts were recorded for the clone carrying this T cell receptor (beta chain). Its antigen is not known. These data originate in a study of T-cell memory formation after mild COVID-19. Study context: Clusters were largely donor specific. Study-wide results and limits: Later expanders leaned CD4+, whereas day 15 to 85 contracting clones were balanced CD4/CD8. The study found contracting CD4+ clones mainly in CM and EM and contracting CD8+ clones in EMRA.

From 5'RACE with constant-segment primers came TCR alpha and TCR beta cDNA libraries that carried sample barcodes and UMIs. TCRdb reprocessed the 5' RACE reads with MiXCR, giving one entry per CDR3 protein. The data show around 300,000 distinct CDR3 sequences, roughly 15% seen once. Germline lookup yields CDR1 SGHRS and CDR2 YFSETQ. This CDR3 contains 16 residues. Trimming cost V 4 bases and J 7 bases; bases outside gene matches: 10. The specimen sequenced was PBMCs or a T cell subset sorted from them (not recorded which). V gene TRBV5-1 combines with J gene TRBJ1-6, with 8 nucleotides matching TRBD1. The receptor was isolated from a man younger than 35 who had mild COVID-19 (a few samples of this study predate the infection). Cell type and time point are not known. Here the CDR3 reads CASSLRGPVTNSPLHF. As DNA, the CDR3 is TGCGCCAGCAGCCTCAGGGGGCCGGTTACGAATTCACCCCTCCACTTT. Combining the CDR3 with reference TRBV5-1 and TRBJ1-6 gives the whole variable domain KAGVTQTPRYLIKTRGQQVTLSCSPISGHRSVSWYQQTPGQGLQFLFEYFSETQRNKGNFPGRFSGRQFSNSRSEMNVSTLELGDSALYLCASSLRGPVTNSPLHFGNGTRLTVT.